Listed here are 30 T cell receptor beta chains from one sample, sequenced in a study of cytomegalovirus exposure and HLA in healthy donors. The PCR had 60 Vbeta and 13 Jbeta primers. The protocol was immunoSEQ multiplex PCR, while the TCRdb copy is restricted to in-frame clones and leaves out a portion. This sample has fewer than 300,000 clones; roughly 80% occur once, and the top ten carry roughly 0.31%. Sequences were obtained from PBMCs. The receptors were gathered from a girl aged 2-10 years in good health and CMV-seronegative.

The rearrangement joins TRBV7-2 to TRBJ1-2; D uncertain. This CDR3 spans 15 amino acids. V gave up 3 bases and J gave up 8 bases, with 19 bases separating them. Germline V gene lookup returns CDR1 SGHTA and CDR2 FQGNSA. CDR3 in amino acids: CASSFEQFPVRGYTF. The CDR3 DNA follows: TGTGCCAGCAGCTTCGAACAGTTTCCTGTTCGGGGCTACACCTTC.

The chain is built from TRBV7-3 and TRBJ2-7, with unresolved D. The CDR3 sequence is 14 residues long. With 6 bases removed from V and 0 bases from J, the gap between germline ends came to 12 bases. Germline V gene lookup returns CDR1 SGHTA and CDR2 FQGTGA. CDR3 sequence: CASSPGGPSYEQYF. DNA of the CDR3: TGTGCCAGCAGTCCAGGTGGTCCCTCCTACGAGCAGTACTTC.

This clone was counted between two and nine times. The chain is built from TRBV30 and TRBJ2-1; 11 positions match TRBD2. Looked up from germline, CDR1 is GTSNPN and CDR2 is SVGIG (reference sequence). The V segment lost 4 bases and the J segment 8 bases; nucleotides outside the gene matches: 10. The CDR3 sequence is 15 residues long. The CDR3 nucleotides are TGTGCCTGGATGAGGCTAGCGGGGGGCGGCGATGAGCAGTTCTTC. Translated: CAWMRLAGGGDEQFF.

The CDR3 loop is CAWSLSGSTDTQYF. CDR3 in DNA: TGTGCCTGGAGTCTGTCGGGAAGCACAGATACGCAGTATTTT. The V and J genes are TRBV30 and TRBJ2-3; TRBD2 is a possible D gene (5 bases). Per germline, CDR1 GTSNPN and CDR2 SVGIG (reference sequence). V was pared by 2 bases and J by 0 bases, with 9 bases between. This CDR3 region has 14 residues. Filled out from reference TRBV30 and TRBJ2-3, the complete variable domain reads SQTIHQWPATLVQPVGSPLSLECTVEGTSNPNLYWYRQAAGRGLQLLFYSVGIGQISSEVPQNLSASRPQDRQFILSSKKLLLSDSGFYLCAWSLSGSTDTQYFGPGTRLTVL.

J is TRBJ2-3 and V is TRBV19; 8 bases are a match to TRBD2. The CDR3 sequence is 14 residues long. The V segment lost 5 bases and the J segment 4 bases; nucleotides outside the gene matches: 5. In germline, CDR1 is LNHDA, CDR2 SQIVND (reference sequence). CDR3 in amino acids: CASSQRERADTQYF. In DNA form, the CDR3 reads TGTGCCAGTAGTCAGCGGGAGCGGGCAGATACGCAGTATTTT.

J is TRBJ2-2 and V is TRBV9; 7 bases are shared with TRBD1. Germline V gene data show CDR1 as SGDLS and CDR2 as YYNGEE. Germline trimming cut 4 bases from V and 4 bases from J; bases unmatched to any gene: 7. This CDR3 has 15 amino acids. CDR3 protein: CASSPWTGTTGELFF. CDR3 nucleotides: TGTGCCAGCAGCCCCTGGACAGGCACCACCGGGGAGCTGTTTTTT.

The chain combines TRBV25-1 with TRBJ2-1; 7 bases agree with TRBD2. The V and J ends lost 2 bases and 3 bases, in that order; junction bases with no gene match: 7. CDR1 and CDR2 from the germline V gene are MGHDK and SYGVNS. This CDR3 region has 16 residues. The CDR3 DNA sequence: TGTGCCAGCAGTGAACGTCCGGGAGGCGGCTACAATGAGCAGTTCTTC. Amino acid sequence: CASSERPGGGYNEQFF.

This clone was observed a handful of times. This rearrangement joins TRBV19 to TRBJ1-2; D is uncertain. V was pared by 3 bases and J by 4 bases, with 12 bases between. Germline CDR1 LNHDA, CDR2 SQIVND (reference sequence). The CDR3 has 14 residues. The CDR3 DNA reads TGTGCCAGTAGTATGGACGGGGTCGGCTATGGCTACACCTTC. Amino acids: CASSMDGVGYGYTF.

V is TRBV28 and J is TRBJ2-5, with TRBD1 matching 7 bases. Trimming removed 3 bases from V and 5 bases from J; junction bases left unmatched: 9. Per germline, CDR1 MDHEN and CDR2 SYDVKM. The CDR3 loop spans 15 amino acids. The CDR3: CASSLVEQGRETQYF. The CDR3 DNA follows: TGTGCCAGCAGTTTGGTGGAACAGGGGCGGGAGACCCAGTACTTC.

The rearrangement uses TRBV2 and TRBJ2-5; D is undetermined. Looked up from germline, CDR1 is SNHLY and CDR2 is FYNNEI. This CDR3 contains 13 residues. V lost 7 bases and J 1 base, leaving 10 bases between the germline ends. For the CDR3, the DNA is TGTGCCAGCATCCTGAACAGCCAAGAGACCCAGTACTTC. This codes for CASILNSQETQYF.

The chain recombines TRBV15 with TRBJ2-5, with a possible D match to TRBD1 (6 bases). The CDR3 is 14 amino acids. Trimming shortened V by 1 base and J by 4 bases, and 10 bases separated the two germline ends. Per the germline V gene, CDR1 is LNHNV and CDR2 is YYDKDF (reference sequence). The CDR3 DNA sequence: TGTGCCACCAGCAGAGGTACAGGGTCAGAGACCCAGTACTTC. Translating it yields CATSRGTGSETQYF.

J is TRBJ1-4 and V is TRBV5-1, with D maybe TRBD1 (5 bases). The CDR3 extends over 15 amino acids. The V gene's germline CDR1 is SGHRS and CDR2 YFSETQ. Trimming cost V 4 bases and J 0 bases, with 10 bases left between them. CDR3 residues: CASSRKGTTNEKLFF. For the CDR3, the DNA is TGCGCCAGCAGCCGGAAGGGGACAACTAATGAAAAACTGTTTTTT.

The chain combines TRBV6-5 with TRBJ2-2, with D uncertain. CDR1 is MNHEY and CDR2 is SVGAGI in the germline V gene. The V end lost 0 bases, the J end lost 1 base, and 3 bases lay between the germline ends. The CDR3 consists of 14 residues. CDR3 loop: CASSYSRNTGELFF. The CDR3 DNA reads as TGTGCCAGCAGTTACTCGCGGAACACCGGGGAGCTGTTTTTT.

Regarding this clone: A junction boundary mismatches the germline segment, possibly from a read error. This rearrangement joins TRBV7-9 to TRBJ1-6; perhaps TRBD1 as D (5 bases). From germline, CDR1 is SEHNR and CDR2 FQNEAQ (reference sequence). The CDR3 consists of 16 residues. This chain's CDR3 is CSSSFSGGFMNSPLHF. CDR3 in DNA: TGTTCCAGCAGCTTCTCCGGGGGATTTATGAATTCACCCCTCCACTTT.

This rearrangement joins TRBV9 to TRBJ1-1; 7 positions match TRBD1. Trimming removed 4 bases from V and 5 bases from J; junction bases left unmatched: 11. Looked up from germline, CDR1 is SGDLS and CDR2 is YYNGEE. This CDR3 has 15 residues. DNA for the CDR3: TGTGCCAGCAGCCCACACTCAGGGGGTAAGACTGAAGCTTTCTTT. Translating gives CASSPHSGGKTEAFF.

The gene calls are TRBV30 and TRBJ2-1; 7 bases are shared with TRBD2. Germline lookup yields CDR1 GTSNPN and CDR2 SVGIG (reference sequence). V trimming: 0 bases; J trimming: 7 bases; junction bases outside the gene matches: 6. This CDR3 has 14 amino acids. CDR3 nucleotide sequence: TGTGCCTGGAGTGTACAACTAGCGATGAATGAGCAGTTCTTC. It is translated as CAWSVQLAMNEQFF. The complete variable domain, with remaining parts taken from reference TRBV30 and TRBJ2-1, reads SQTIHQWPATLVQPVGSPLSLECTVEGTSNPNLYWYRQAAGRGLQLLFYSVGIGQISSEVPQNLSASRPQDRQFILSSKKLLLSDSGFYLCAWSVQLAMNEQFFGPGTRLTVL.

The J gene is TRBJ2-7, the V gene TRBV10-3; TRBD2 matches 13 bases. The V segment lost 6 bases and the J segment 6 bases; nucleotides outside the gene matches: 17. CDR3 size: 18 residues. The germline CDR1 and CDR2 sequences are ENHRY and SYGVKD. CDR3 coding DNA: TGTGCCATCAGCCGGACTAGCGGGAGCCCACGCCAGATCGGCGAGCAGTACTTC. As protein: CAISRTSGSPRQIGEQYF.

This clone turned up a few times. V is TRBV7-6 and J is TRBJ1-4; possible D gene TRBD1, 5 bases. This CDR3 comprises 17 residues. CDR1 is SGHVS and CDR2 is FNYEAQ in the germline V gene. Trimming cost V 8 bases and J 0 bases, with 19 bases left between them. CDR3 sequence: CASFPYRRGATNEKLFF. The CDR3, as DNA: TGTGCCAGCTTCCCCTACCGCCGGGGGGCAACTAATGAAAAACTGTTTTTT.

The chain couples TRBV10-3 to TRBJ2-1, with 14 bases fitting TRBD2. V was clipped by 8 bases and J by 7 bases; unmatched bases: 4. The germline V gene encodes CDR1 ENHRY and CDR2 SYGVKD. CDR3 size: 14 residues. CDR3 region: CAIGTSGGWNEQFF. DNA of the CDR3: TGTGCCATCGGGACTAGCGGGGGTTGGAATGAGCAGTTCTTC.

The V call is TRBV18, the J call TRBJ1-4, with 7 bases lining up with TRBD1. J lost 5 bases, V lost 2 bases, and 2 bases had no gene match. CDR1 and CDR2 (germline): KGHSH, LQKENI. This CDR3 spans 14 amino acids. This chain's CDR3 is CASSPWTGNEKLFF. In DNA form, the CDR3 reads TGTGCCAGCTCACCATGGACAGGAAATGAAAAACTGTTTTTT.

The chain recombines TRBV2 with TRBJ1-6; 7 nucleotides match TRBD1. V gave up 6 bases and J gave up 7 bases; unmatched junction bases: 9. Germline CDR1 reads SNHLY; CDR2 reads FYNNEI. This CDR3 contains 15 residues. The CDR3, as DNA: TGTGCCAGCAGGCTCCGGGACAGCCGCAATTCACCCCTCCACTTT. It specifies CASRLRDSRNSPLHF.

CDR3 sequence (DNA): TGTGCCAGCAGCCCCCTAGCGGGACCCAGCTCCTACAATGAGCAGTTCTTC. The encoded protein is CASSPLAGPSSYNEQFF. The J gene is TRBJ2-1, the V gene TRBV7-6; TRBD2 matches 9 bases. In germline, CDR1 is SGHVS, CDR2 FNYEAQ. With V trimmed by 5 bases and J by 0 bases, 8 bases remained unmatched. The CDR3 is made up of 17 amino acids.

This clone was picked up a small number of times. The rearrangement uses TRBV29-1 and TRBJ2-7; TRBD1 might be the D (6 bases). The CDR3 has 13 amino acids. Germline assignment: CDR1 SQVTM and CDR2 ANQGSEA. The V end was cut by 4 bases, the J end by 4 bases, with 14 bases between. The CDR3 spells CSVVPPQGYEQYF. The CDR3 region has the DNA TGCAGCGTTGTTCCCCCGCAGGGGTACGAGCAGTACTTC.

About this clone: Compared with germline, one end of the junction differs, possibly owing to a read error. The chain recombines TRBV28 with TRBJ2-5; D perhaps matches TRBD2 (6 bases). CDR3 size: 12 residues. The V gene's germline CDR1 is MDHEN and CDR2 SYDVKM. CDR3 nucleotide sequence: TGCGCTGCTCGGGGGACCAAAGAGACCCAGTACTTC. Translating gives CAARGTKETQYF.

The chain has TRBV4-1 and TRBJ2-2; TRBD1 agrees at 8 bases. CDR3 size: 19 residues. Germline CDR1 and CDR2: MGHRA and YSYEKL. Trimming cost V 3 bases and J 4 bases; bases outside gene matches: 16. This CDR3 reads CASSHPGQGSPRSTGELFF. The CDR3 DNA reads as TGCGCCAGCAGCCACCCCGGACAGGGATCGCCAAGGAGCACCGGGGAGCTGTTTTTT.

The CDR3: CASSLPGLAGERNEQFF. The CDR3 bases are TGTGCCAGCAGCTTGCCTGGACTAGCGGGAGAAAGAAATGAGCAGTTCTTC. The chain is built from TRBV7-9 and TRBJ2-1; TRBD2 matches at 13 bases. The V segment lost 3 bases and the J segment 7 bases; nucleotides outside the gene matches: 9. The CDR3 is made up of 17 amino acids. The germline gives CDR1 SEHNR, CDR2 FQNEAQ (reference sequence).

J is TRBJ1-2 and V is TRBV7-9; 9 positions match TRBD1. The CDR3 consists of 16 residues. CDR1 and CDR2 (germline): SEHNR, FQNEAQ (reference sequence). V trimming: 4 bases; J trimming: 4 bases; junction bases outside the gene matches: 10. Written as DNA, the CDR3 is TGTGCCAGCAGCTGGCCGGGACAGGGAATGGGCTATGGCTACACCTTC. Translated: CASSWPGQGMGYGYTF.

This clone was counted a few times. CDR3 sequence (DNA): TGTGCTAGTGCCCAGGATTTGATAGCTAACTATGGCTACACCTTC. It translates to CASAQDLIANYGYTF. V gene TRBV12-5 combines with J gene TRBJ1-2; D remains unclear. V gave up 7 bases and J gave up 0 bases, with 15 bases separating them. The CDR3 sequence is 15 residues long. Per germline, CDR1 LGHNT and CDR2 FRNRAP.

This chain connects TRBV7-6 to TRBJ1-5; D is perhaps TRBD1 (6 bases). The CDR3 has 14 residues. Trimming shortened V by 5 bases and J by 2 bases, and 10 bases separated the two germline ends. Germline CDR1 is SGHVS and CDR2 is FNYEAQ. The CDR3 is CASSPRTGNQPQHF. The CDR3 coding sequence is TGTGCCAGCAGCCCTAGGACAGGCAATCAGCCCCAGCATTTT.

This sequence joins TRBV2 and TRBJ2-2, with 10 bases identical to TRBD1. CDR1 and CDR2 (germline): SNHLY, FYNNEI. V lost 9 bases, J lost 6 bases, and 7 bases stayed unmatched. The CDR3 contains 14 residues. The DNA for the CDR3 is TGTGCCAGTCAGACAGGGGGCGGGTCCGGGGAGCTGTTTTTT. Residues: CASQTGGGSGELFF.